The 26 T cell receptor beta chains reported below all come from one sample, sequenced in a study of blood T cell repertoires in COVID-19. Profiling relied on immunoSEQ multiplex PCR, and the TCRdb table lists in-frame clones only, not all of them. This sample yields 35,000 to 45,000 clones, of which about four fifths are seen a single time; about 14% belongs to the top ten. The sequenced sample was peripheral blood. These receptors came from a human donor in a cohort sampled during active COVID-19.

The chain is built from TRBV7-9 and TRBJ1-6; 7 bases align to TRBD1. This CDR3 region has 15 residues. CDR1 is SEHNR, CDR2 FQNEAQ, per germline (reference sequence). The V gene end was trimmed by 5 bases and the J gene end by 6 bases; junction bases not matched to a gene: 7. The CDR3 DNA is TGTGCCAGCAGCGAGACGGGACAGCTTAATTCACCCCTCCACTTT. Translating gives CASSETGQLNSPLHF.

The chain employs TRBV30 and TRBJ2-5, with D uncertain. The CDR3 length is 14 residues. Between the trimmed V and J ends, which lost 0 bases and 5 bases, there was a span of 13 bases. The germline V gene has CDR1 GTSNPN and CDR2 SVGIG (reference sequence). The CDR3 nucleotides are TGTGCCTGGAGTGTACTGTTCGTTCGGGAGACCCAGTACTTC. Translated, it gives CAWSVLFVRETQYF.

This clone was seen just once. V usage is TRBV7-9 and J usage is TRBJ2-1; D possibly corresponds to TRBD2 (5 bases). The germline V and J ends were trimmed by 0 bases and 10 bases, with 7 bases remaining between them. Germline CDR1 is SEHNR and CDR2 is FQNEAQ (reference sequence). There are 12 residues in the CDR3. As DNA, the CDR3 is TGTGCCAGCAGCTTAGCCCCGGGGGAGCAGTTCTTC. This translates into CASSLAPGEQFF.

The genes are TRBV7-3 and TRBJ1-2, with D maybe TRBD1 (6 bases). V was cut by 5 bases and J by 2 bases, with 9 bases left in between. The CDR3 sequence is 13 residues long. Per the germline V gene, CDR1 is SGHTA and CDR2 is FQGTGA. The CDR3 here is CASSPDSNYGYTF. The CDR3 DNA is TGTGCCAGCAGCCCGGACAGCAACTATGGCTACACCTTC.

In DNA form, the CDR3 reads TGTGCCAGCTCACCCGGACAGGGACGCTCTGGGGCCAACGTCCTGACTTTC. It translates to CASSPGQGRSGANVLTF. The rearrangement joins TRBV18 to TRBJ2-6; 8 nucleotides match TRBD1. The junction had 4 bases not matched to a gene; V was cut back by 3 bases and J by 0 bases. CDR3 length equals 17 residues. Germline loops: CDR1 KGHSH, CDR2 LQKENI.

The rearrangement uses TRBV24-1 and TRBJ2-5; 7 positions match TRBD1. The CDR3 extends over 12 amino acids. CDR1 is KGHDR, CDR2 SFDVKD, per germline. After removal of 9 bases from V and 2 bases from J, the junction contained 2 bases not matched to a gene. This CDR3 is CATSGQQETQYF. CDR3 nucleotides: TGTGCCACCTCGGGACAGCAAGAGACCCAGTACTTC.

The rearrangement uses TRBV11-3 and TRBJ1-4, with 7 bases fitting TRBD1. Germline V gene data show CDR1 as SGHNT and CDR2 as YENEEA. J was trimmed by 8 bases and V by 0 bases; bases with no gene match: 0. The CDR3 has 13 residues. Written as DNA, the CDR3 is TGTGCCAGCAGCTTAGACAGGGGGGAAAAACTGTTTTTT. Translating it yields CASSLDRGEKLFF.

This clone was found once. The genes are TRBV3-1 (or the pseudogene TRBV3-2) and TRBJ1-1, with D possibly being TRBD1 (5 bases). V was trimmed by 1 base and J by 10 bases, leaving 10 bases between them. The CDR3 sequence is 12 residues long. Per germline, CDR1 LGHDT and CDR2 YNNKEL (reference sequence). CDR3 in amino acids: CASSQGPQGAFF. The DNA of the CDR3 is TGTGCCAGCAGCCAAGGGCCCCAGGGAGCTTTCTTT.

V and J are TRBV11-2 and TRBJ2-7, with unresolved D. Germline V gives CDR1 SGHAT, CDR2 FQNNGV. The CDR3 has 14 residues. Deletions cut 0 bases from V and 3 bases from J, with 9 bases between. As DNA, the CDR3 is TGTGCCAGCAGCTTAGATACCACCAGCTACGAGCAGTACTTC. Protein sequence: CASSLDTTSYEQYF.

The J gene is TRBJ2-5, the V gene TRBV9, with 9 bases lining up with TRBD1. The germline V gene has CDR1 SGDLS and CDR2 YYNGEE. CDR3 length: 15 amino acids. Unmatched junction bases numbered 6, after V lost 2 bases and J lost 4 bases. The CDR3 DNA is TGTGCCAGCAGCGTGAGGGACAGGGTCAGAGAGACCCAGTACTTC. Translated, it gives CASSVRDRVRETQYF.

V usage is TRBV19 and J usage is TRBJ1-1; TRBD1 is a possible D gene (5 bases). The CDR3 consists of 14 residues. V was pared by 8 bases and J by 2 bases, with 15 bases between. Germline V CDR1 and CDR2: LNHDA, SQIVND (reference sequence). CDR3 coding DNA: TGTGCCAGTCTCCAGCGGGGGTTAAACACTGAAGCTTTCTTT. Residues: CASLQRGLNTEAFF. The full variable domain, rest sourced from reference TRBV19 and TRBJ1-1, is DGGITQSPKYLFRKEGQNVTLSCEQNLNHDAMYWYRQDPGQGLRLIYYSQIVNDFQKGDIAEGYSVSREKKESFPLTVTSAQKNPTAFYLCASLQRGLNTEAFFGQGTRLTVV.

The chain uses TRBV4-3 and TRBJ1-1; D ambiguous. Germline CDR1 LGHNA, CDR2 YSLEER. The V gene lost 3 bases and the J gene lost 1 base, with 9 bases spanning the gap. CDR3 size: 14 residues. CDR3 amino acids: CASSHQTQNTEAFF. In DNA, the CDR3 is TGCGCCAGCAGCCACCAGACACAGAACACTGAAGCTTTCTTT.

The sample holds one count of this clone. This chain joins TRBV9 and TRBJ1-2; 7 bases map to TRBD1. The CDR3 is 14 amino acids. CDR1 and CDR2 (germline): SGDLS, YYNGEE. V was pared by 4 bases and J by 3 bases, with 6 bases of the junction left unmatched. CDR3 in amino acids: CASSSQGGYYGYTF. DNA for the CDR3: TGTGCCAGCAGCTCCCAGGGGGGCTACTATGGCTACACCTTC.

The chain employs TRBV5-5 and TRBJ2-1; 8 bases agree with TRBD2. The CDR3 is 15 amino acids. J gave up 4 bases and V 1 base, and 4 bases lay outside the gene matches. Germline loops: CDR1 SGHKS, CDR2 YYEKEE (reference sequence). The chain's CDR3 is CASSLRLAPYNEQFF. The CDR3 bases are TGTGCCAGCAGCTTGAGACTAGCGCCTTACAATGAGCAGTTCTTC.

This clone was observed a single time. V usage is TRBV7-3 and J usage is TRBJ2-5, with D hard to call. CDR3 length equals 15 residues. Germline V gives CDR1 SGHTA, CDR2 FQGTGA. V lost 5 bases and J lost 2, with 15 bases in between. CDR3 in DNA: TGTGCCAGCAGCCCGTCAATTGGCAGACAAGAGACCCAGTACTTC. It translates to CASSPSIGRQETQYF.

This clone was picked up one time. The rearrangement uses TRBV19 and TRBJ2-7; 8 bases align to TRBD1. After removal of 1 base from V and 2 bases from J, the junction contained 16 bases not matched to a gene. The CDR3 is 19 amino acids. CDR1 and CDR2 from the germline V gene are LNHDA and SQIVND (reference sequence). As DNA, the CDR3 is TGTGCCAGTAGTATAGCGGGTGGGCAGGGGGCCTTATTGACCTACGAGCAGTACTTC. Translation gives CASSIAGGQGALLTYEQYF.

The V call is TRBV5-8, the J call TRBJ2-1, with 7 positions matching TRBD2. Germline lookup yields CDR1 SGHTS and CDR2 YDEGEE. Trimming removed 4 bases from V and 6 bases from J; junction bases left unmatched: 10. This CDR3 spans 15 amino acids. The CDR3 nucleotides read TGTGCCAGCAGCCCCCGGGGGGTGATATTCAATGAGCAGTTCTTC. Residues: CASSPRGVIFNEQFF.

Many counts were recorded for this clone. The chain joins TRBV2 to TRBJ1-5, with D unresolved. V was clipped by 4 bases and J by 2 bases, with 9 bases between them. This CDR3 is 14 amino acids long. Germline-derived CDR1 and CDR2 are SNHLY and FYNNEI. The CDR3 protein is CASSVERGNQPQHF. The CDR3 nucleotides read TGTGCCAGCAGTGTAGAGAGGGGCAATCAGCCCCAGCATTTT.

V and J are TRBV30 and TRBJ2-7; D is possibly TRBD2 (6 bases). CDR1 is GTSNPN and CDR2 is SVGIG in the germline V gene (reference sequence). There are 16 residues in the CDR3. V dropped 0 bases and J dropped 1 base, with 16 bases sitting between them. CDR3 nucleotides: TGTGCCTGGAGTGTAGGGCTGGGGGGAAGGTCCTACGAGCAGTACTTC. Its translation is CAWSVGLGGRSYEQYF.

This clone was counted a few times. V usage is TRBV29-1 and J usage is TRBJ1-2, with TRBD1 identical over 9 bases. The CDR3 covers 13 residues. The V and J ends lost 4 bases and 7 bases, in that order; junction bases with no gene match: 7. Germline V gene lookup returns CDR1 SQVTM and CDR2 ANQGSEA. CDR3 region: CSVAGTGTAGYTF. In DNA form, the CDR3 reads TGCAGCGTTGCCGGGACAGGGACTGCTGGCTACACCTTC.

The rearrangement links TRBV6-6 to TRBJ2-1; possibly TRBD2 for D (5 bases). This CDR3 spans 14 amino acids. Trimming removed 4 bases at V and 3 bases at J, with 10 bases between. Germline V CDR1 and CDR2: MNHNY, SVGAGI (reference sequence). This chain's CDR3 is CASSSELDYNEQFF. Written as DNA, the CDR3 is TGTGCCAGCAGTTCCGAACTAGACTACAATGAGCAGTTCTTC.

V is TRBV20-1 and J is TRBJ2-7; TRBD2 matches 9 bases. This CDR3 has 14 residues. From germline, CDR1 is DFQATT and CDR2 SNEGSKA (reference sequence). Trimming at V came to 3 bases and at J to 2 bases, leaving 5 bases not matched to a gene. This CDR3 is CSASRASGTYEQYF. The DNA of the CDR3 is TGCAGTGCTAGTAGGGCTAGCGGGACCTACGAGCAGTACTTC.

The table lists this clone with a few counts. This rearrangement joins TRBV9 to TRBJ2-2; possibly TRBD2 for D (6 bases). The V and J ends lost 0 bases and 10 bases respectively, with 10 bases between them. Per the germline V gene, CDR1 is SGDLS and CDR2 is YYNGEE. The CDR3 spans 13 residues. The CDR3 DNA follows: TGTGCCAGCAGCGTAGTGGGAGGCGCGGAGCTGTTTTTT. This encodes CASSVVGGAELFF.

This rearrangement joins TRBV28 to TRBJ2-1; 10 nucleotides match TRBD2. The germline V gene encodes CDR1 MDHEN and CDR2 SYDVKM. Trimming cost V 5 bases and J 7 bases; bases outside gene matches: 8. The CDR3 is 15 amino acids. CDR3 residues: CASSPHASGSNEQFF. CDR3 coding DNA: TGTGCCAGCAGTCCCCATGCTAGCGGGAGTAATGAGCAGTTCTTC.

This clone was picked up a small number of times. The chain has TRBV19 and TRBJ2-2; D might be TRBD2 (5 bases). CDR3 length: 14 amino acids. The V end lost 9 bases, the J end lost 3 bases, and 14 bases lay between the germline ends. Germline CDR1 is LNHDA and CDR2 is SQIVND (reference sequence). The CDR3 DNA reads TGTGCCAGCGCCGGTACTAGTTACACCGGGGAGCTGTTTTTT. Its protein product is CASAGTSYTGELFF.

This chain joins TRBV6-5 and TRBJ2-1; D is possibly TRBD2 (6 bases). Germline V gene data show CDR1 as MNHEY and CDR2 as SVGAGI. This CDR3 contains 16 residues. V gave up 0 bases and J gave up 5 bases, with 14 bases separating them. CDR3 region: CASSYSSAGINNEQFF. CDR3 bases: TGTGCCAGCAGTTACTCTTCGGCGGGGATTAACAATGAGCAGTTCTTC.